This T cell receptor (beta chain) was captured by sequencing in a study of blood T cell repertoires in COVID-19. Method: immunoSEQ multiplex PCR; TCRdb's copy keeps in-frame clones and lacks some. The sample shows some 88,000 clones, roughly nine tenths of them seen only once. This clone rates as medium-sized. Germline values: CDR1 SSHAT, CDR2 FNYEAQ (reference sequence). Trimming left V 2 bases short and J 3 bases short, with 14 bases between. The CDR3 is made up of 15 amino acids. The receptor was derived from a human donor with active COVID-19. The donor label of this sample is uncertain. The chain combines TRBV7-7 with TRBJ2-7, with D possibly matching TRBD1 (6 bases). Sample: peripheral blood. The CDR3 DNA reads TGTGCCAGCAGCTTAAGTCCGGGACACTTCTACGAGCAGTACTTC. Translating it yields CASSLSPGHFYEQYF. The full variable domain, its missing parts supplied by reference TRBV7-7 and TRBJ2-7, is GAGVSQSPRYKVTKRGQDVTLRCDPISSHATLYWYQQALGQGPEFLTYFNYEAQPDKSGLPSDRFSAERPEGSISTLTIQRTEQRDSAMYRCASSLSPGHFYEQYFGPGTRLTVT.